Sequencing of this T cell receptor beta chain was carried out in a study of a mutant IDH1 vaccine in newly diagnosed glioma. Study at large: Previous treatment comprised radiotherapy, temozolomide, or both, mostly both. At week 47 came visit V13, while visit V12 had come at week 35.

Time point of the sample: week 47, end of study. Every vaccination contained 300 ug of the mutant IDH1 20-mer peptide and was paired with topical imiquimod. Across weeks 1, 3, 5, 7, 11, 15, 19 and 23, patients received a vaccination each time, eight in all. V was clipped by 6 bases and J by 0 bases; unmatched bases: 7. Germline lookup yields CDR1 MDHEN and CDR2 SYDVKM. This CDR3 is 15 amino acids long. TCRdb's table, derived via immunoSEQ multiplex PCR, lists solely in-frame clones and lacks some. The sample yields about 12,000 clones, roughly four fifths seen once. Concerning this clone: Its cognate antigen is unknown.

The sequences come from PBMCs, collected from a glioma patient whose treatment included an IDH1 peptide vaccine. V is TRBV28 and J is TRBJ1-2, with 7 bases identical to TRBD1. This TCR derives from a woman aged 40 to 49 with glioma. CDR3 sequence reads: CASSSGQAPNYGYTF. CDR3 nucleotide sequence: TGTGCCAGCAGCTCCGGACAGGCGCCTAACTATGGCTACACCTTC.